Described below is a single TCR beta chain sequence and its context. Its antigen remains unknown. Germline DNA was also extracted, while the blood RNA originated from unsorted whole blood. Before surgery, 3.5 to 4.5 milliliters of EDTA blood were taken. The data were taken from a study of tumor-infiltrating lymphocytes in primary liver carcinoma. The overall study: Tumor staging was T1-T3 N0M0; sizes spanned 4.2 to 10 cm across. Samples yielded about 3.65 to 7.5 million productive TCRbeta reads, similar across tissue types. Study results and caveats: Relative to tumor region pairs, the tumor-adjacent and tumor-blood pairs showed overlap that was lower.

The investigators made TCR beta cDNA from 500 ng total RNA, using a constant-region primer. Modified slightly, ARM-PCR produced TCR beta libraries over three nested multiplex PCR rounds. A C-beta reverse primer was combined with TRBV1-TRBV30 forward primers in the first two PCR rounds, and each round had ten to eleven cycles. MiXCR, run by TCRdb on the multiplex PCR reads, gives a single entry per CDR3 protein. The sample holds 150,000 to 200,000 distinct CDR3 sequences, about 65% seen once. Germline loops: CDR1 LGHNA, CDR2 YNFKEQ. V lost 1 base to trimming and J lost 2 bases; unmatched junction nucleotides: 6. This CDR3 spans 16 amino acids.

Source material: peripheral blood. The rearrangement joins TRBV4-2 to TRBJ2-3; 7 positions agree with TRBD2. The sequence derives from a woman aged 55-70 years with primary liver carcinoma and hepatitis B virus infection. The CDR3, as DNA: TGTGCCAGCAGCCAAGGACCGGGACTAAACACAGATACGCAGTATTTT. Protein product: CASSQGPGLNTDTQYF.